The source of this T cell receptor beta chain is a study of CD8 T cells in Susac syndrome. RNA amounts of 0.5 to 1 ug underwent reverse transcription with random hexamers. Via MiXCR, TCRdb re-called the immunoSEQ multiplex PCR reads, giving one row per CDR3 protein. The data contain about 71,000 distinct CDR3 sequences, 96% of them seen just once; the ten biggest clones take up 0.09% to 0.13%. J lost 0 bases, V lost 6 bases, and 12 bases had no gene match. Germline V gene sequence: CDR1 SNHLY, CDR2 FYNNEI. The CDR3 has 18 amino acids. The gene calls are TRBV2 and TRBJ2-3; 10 bases are shared with TRBD2. Sequencing was carried out using CD4+ T cells from PBMCs. The receptor comes from a human donor with multiple sclerosis. This CDR3 is CASSRAGSGGTSTDTQYF. The CDR3 DNA reads as TGTGCCAGCAGCCGCGCGGGTAGCGGGGGGACTAGCACAGATACGCAGTATTTT. Combining the CDR3 with reference TRBV2 and TRBJ2-3 gives the whole variable domain EPEVTQTPSHQVTQMGQEVILRCVPISNHLYFYWYRQILGQKVEFLVSFYNNEISEKSEIFDDQFSVERPDGSNFTLKIRSTKLEDSAMYFCASSRAGSGGTSTDTQYFGPGTRLTVL.